These T cell receptor beta chains were read from a single sample in a study of OX40 agonist ivuxolimab in advanced cancers. Assay: immunoSEQ multiplex PCR; the TCRdb copy retains only in-frame clones and omits some. The profile covers around 50,000 clones, with 80% to 90% appearing a single time and around 0.8% taken by the ten largest. Sequenced material: CD4+ or CD8+ T cells sorted from blood, taken in a trial of the OX40 agonist ivuxolimab. The origin of the receptors is an adult with an advanced solid tumor such as melanoma, head and neck, liver or kidney cancer. The CDR3 runs from the conserved cysteine through the conserved F or W. The D gene is left open where the match is weak. Rows may omit the clone size; those that give it use once, few, many or a size class.

J gene	V gene	clone size	D gene	CDR3 DNA	CDR3 protein
TRBJ1-5	TRBV5-1	once	TRBD1	TGCGCCAGCAGTTTTACAGGGGGCTCGGAGCAGCCCCAGCATTTT	CASSFTGGSEQPQHF
TRBJ2-7	TRBV11-2	.	TRBD1	TGTGCCAGCAGCTTAGTAGGAGGACAGGGAGGCTACGAGCAGTACTTC	CASSLVGGQGGYEQYF
TRBJ1-4	TRBV5-5	.	TRBD1	TGTGCCAGCAGCCAGAGGGACAGGCCGAATGAAAAACTGTTTTTT	CASSQRDRPNEKLFF
TRBJ2-1	TRBV2	.	TRBD1	TGTGCCAGCAATCCGGGACAGGGGTACAGTGGGCAGTTCTTC	CASNPGQGYSGQFF
TRBJ2-3	TRBV7-9	.	.	TGTGCCAGCAGCGGGGGGCCTTTTAGCACAGATACGCAGTATTTT	CASSGGPFSTDTQYF
TRBJ1-2	TRBV10-1	once	.	TGCGCCAGCAGTGAGTACAGGGCCTATGGCTACACCTTC	CASSEYRAYGYTF
TRBJ2-2	TRBV5-1	.	.	TGCGCCAGCAGCTTTAATCCCTCAGGGGTGGAGACCGGGGAGCTGTTTTTT	CASSFNPSGVETGELFF
TRBJ1-2	TRBV30	once	.	TGTGCCTGGAGTGTACCAACGGTGGGGGACTATGGCTACACCTTC	CAWSVPTVGDYGYTF
TRBJ2-7	TRBV5-1	.	.	TGCGCCAGCAGCTTTGGAGGGGACTCCTACGAGCAGTACTTC	CASSFGGDSYEQYF
TRBJ2-7	TRBV6-6	once	.	TGTGCCAGCAGTTACCTAGGGAACGAGCAGTACTTC	CASSYLGNEQYF
TRBJ1-1	TRBV5-1	once	.	TGCGCCAGCAGCTTGGAGGGGACTGAAGCTTTCTTT	CASSLEGTEAFF
TRBJ2-5	TRBV5-4	.	.	TGTGCCAGCAGCTTGTGGGGGTCCCCCAGATCTCAAGAGACCCAGTACTTC	CASSLWGSPRSQETQYF
TRBJ1-6	TRBV27	.	TRBD1	TGTGCCAGCAGTTTTGAGCAGGGGGCAAGGTCACCCCTCCACTTT	CASSFEQGARSPLHF
TRBJ2-1	TRBV9	.	TRBD2	TGTGCCAGCAGCGTAGCTACTAGCGGGGGCTCCTACAATGAGCAGTTCTTC	CASSVATSGGSYNEQFF
TRBJ1-4	TRBV19	.	.	TGTGCCAGTAGTCCGACCGGGCCCGAAGAAAAACTGTTTTTT	CASSPTGPEEKLFF
TRBJ1-4	TRBV5-1	.	.	TGCGCCAGCAGCTTGGAAGTGAATGGTGAAAAACTGTTTTTT	CASSLEVNGEKLFF
TRBJ2-2	TRBV5-1	.	.	TGCGCCAGCAGCTTCGACACGAAGGGAACCGGGGAGCTGTTTTTT	CASSFDTKGTGELFF
TRBJ2-7	TRBV10-1	.	.	TGCGCCAGCAGTGGCTACAGGGGACTCTCCTACGAGCAGTACTTC	CASSGYRGLSYEQYF
TRBJ2-1	TRBV2	.	TRBD1	TGTGCCAGCACTATGGACAGGGAGAAGGGGCAGTTCTTC	CASTMDREKGQFF
TRBJ2-1	TRBV4-1	.	.	TGCGCCAGCAGCAGAGGGGGATTTGACAATGAGCAGTTCTTC	CASSRGGFDNEQFF
TRBJ2-1	TRBV5-5	.	.	TGTGCCAGCAGCTTTGGTCTAACCAATGAGCAGTTCTTC	CASSFGLTNEQFF
TRBJ2-5	TRBV5-6	.	TRBD2	TGTGCCAGCAGCTACGGACTAGCGGACCAAGAGACCCAGTACTTC	CASSYGLADQETQYF
TRBJ2-5	TRBV6-5	.	.	TGTGCCAGCAGTAAACAAGAGACCCAGTACTTC	CASSKQETQYF
TRBJ2-3	TRBV6-1	.	TRBD2	TGTGCCAGCAGTGATGGACTAGCGACAGATACGCAGTATTTT	CASSDGLATDTQYF
TRBJ2-6	TRBV7-3	.	.	TGTGCCAGCAGCCCACACTCTATCTCTGGGGCCAACGTCCTGACTTTC	CASSPHSISGANVLTF
TRBJ2-3	TRBV19	once	.	TGTGCCAGTAGTATTACGGGGGCTGTAGATACGCAGTATTTT	CASSITGAVDTQYF
TRBJ2-3	TRBV25-1	.	.	TGTGCCAGCAGTGACCGGGGGCCCACAGATACGCAGTATTTT	CASSDRGPTDTQYF
TRBJ1-6	TRBV2	few	.	TGTGCCAGCAGTGAGAGTCAGGTGGGTCCCCTCCACTTT	CASSESQVGPLHF
TRBJ2-3	TRBV6-1	.	.	TGTGCCAGCAGTGAAATAGGAGGGTCAGGGGGCACAGATACGCAGTATTTT	CASSEIGGSGGTDTQYF
TRBJ1-1	TRBV7-9	.	TRBD1	TGTGCCAGCACCAAAATAGAAATACAGGGGGCTCACGAGAGGACTGAAGCTTTCTTT	CASTKIEIQGAHERTEAFF
TRBJ1-2	TRBV7-9	.	.	TGTGCCAGCAGCTTAGGCGGGGATCGAGGCTACACCTTC	CASSLGGDRGYTF
TRBJ2-3	TRBV5-1	.	.	TGCGCCAGCAGCTTGTTTTATCGACAGGGAGGAGTCGCTGGCACAGATACGCAGTATTTT	CASSLFYRQGGVAGTDTQYF
TRBJ2-5	TRBV7-8	once	.	TGTGCCAGCAGCCTAGGGGACCGCCCCAGGGAGACCCAGTACTTC	CASSLGDRPRETQYF
TRBJ2-3	TRBV28	.	TRBD2	TGTGCCAGCAGCCCCCCTAGCCCGGGGGGAGTAGATACGCAGTATTTT	CASSPPSPGGVDTQYF
TRBJ1-2	TRBV29-1	.	.	TGCAGCGCTCGACTGATAACTAACTATGGCTACACCTTC	CSARLITNYGYTF
TRBJ1-3	TRBV19	.	TRBD1	TGTGCCAGTAGCCTACAGGGGTCTCCTGGAAACACCATATATTTT	CASSLQGSPGNTIYF
TRBJ2-3	TRBV19	.	.	TGTGCCAGTAGTACGGTTGGGGGCACAGATACGCAGTATTTT	CASSTVGGTDTQYF
TRBJ2-2	TRBV11-2	.	TRBD2	TGTGCCAGCAGCTCGATGACTAGCGGGGGAGGGGAGCTGTTTTTT	CASSSMTSGGGELFF
TRBJ1-4	TRBV6-1	.	.	TGTGCTAGCAGTCAGACAGCCGGCGTGCTGTTTTTT	CASSQTAGVLFF
TRBJ1-1	TRBV7-9	.	.	TGTGCCAGCAGCATACTTTCGGGAGGAGCTTTCTTT	CASSILSGGAFF
TRBJ1-2	TRBV7-9	.	.	TGTGCCAGCAGCTCCCAAGCAGAGGGTCCTTTCTATGGCTACACCTTC	CASSSQAEGPFYGYTF
TRBJ1-5	TRBV18	.	.	TGTGCCAGCTCACCGCTGGGGGGAGGAGGCAATCAGCCCCAGCATTTT	CASSPLGGGGNQPQHF
TRBJ1-2	TRBV4-2	.	TRBD1	TGTGCCAGCAGCCAAGCCGGGACAGGAGACTTAGGAGGCTACACCTTC	CASSQAGTGDLGGYTF
TRBJ1-4	TRBV7-9	.	.	TGTGCCAGCAGCTACGAATCGGGGTTAAGCGCTAATGAAAAACTGTTTTTT	CASSYESGLSANEKLFF
TRBJ1-6	TRBV19	few	.	TGTGCCAGTAGTCCCACATCACGGGGCCTAGGTTCACCCCTCCACTTT	CASSPTSRGLGSPLHF
TRBJ2-5	TRBV5-1	.	.	TGCGCCAGCAGCGCCAATACCGGGATCGCGGAGACCCAGTACTTC	CASSANTGIAETQYF
TRBJ1-1	TRBV7-9	.	.	TGTGCCAGCAGCTTAGCCCAGGGGCTGAACACTGAAGCTTTCTTT	CASSLAQGLNTEAFF
TRBJ1-1	TRBV15	few	.	TGTGCCACCAGCAGCCTCCGTTCGGCTGAAGCTTTCTTT	CATSSLRSAEAFF
TRBJ2-4	TRBV25-1	few	.	TGTGCCAGCAGTGAAGCGTACTCCCAGGGGGGGAACATTCAGTACTTC	CASSEAYSQGGNIQYF
TRBJ2-5	TRBV4-1	.	TRBD2	TGCGCCAGCAGCCAAGTCTCGGCGGGGCGGGGGGGTGGCGAGACCCAGTACTTC	CASSQVSAGRGGGETQYF
TRBJ1-6	TRBV25-1	.	TRBD1	TGTGCCAGCAGTACAACAGGGGGCATAGGTTTTGGTAATTCACCCCTCCACTTT	CASSTTGGIGFGNSPLHF
TRBJ2-3	TRBV7-9	.	.	TGTGCCAGCAGCTTAACCCCTACAAAGGGCCCAGATACGCAGTATTTT	CASSLTPTKGPDTQYF
TRBJ2-7	TRBV2	.	TRBD1	TGTGCCAGCAGCCCCAGGACAGGGGGCTACGAGCAGTACTTC	CASSPRTGGYEQYF